This entry is about one T cell receptor beta chain. Its cognate antigen is unknown. Germline lookup yields CDR1 WSHSY and CDR2 SAAADI. Losses at the gene ends were 6 bases for V and 4 bases for J; bases not matched to a gene: 7. CDR3 length: 17 residues. The record originates from a study of T cell responses to AZD1222 COVID-19 vaccine. General study findings and limits: Reportedly, close to half of spike-specific TCRs are directed against unmutated variant regions. Baseline antibody screening turned up just a handful of seropositive AZD1222 recipients.

TCRdb's copy holds only in-frame clones and misses some; the assay was immunoSEQ multiplex PCR. The sample gives 50,000 to 65,000 clones, around 90% of which show up once; about 14% is in the top ten. The chain has TRBV10-2 and TRBJ2-2, with 14 bases matching TRBD2. The material was peripheral blood, obtained 28 days after the second AZD1222 dose. The TCR was taken from an adult who received the AZD1222 COVID-19 vaccine. CDR3 sequence: CASRPGTSGSLTGELFF. For the CDR3, the DNA is TGCGCCAGCAGGCCCGGGACTAGCGGGAGCCTCACCGGGGAGCTGTTTTTT.